This TCR beta chain was sequenced during a study of CD8 T cells in Susac syndrome. The CDR3 is 12 amino acids. V was pared by 0 bases and J by 6 bases, with 2 bases between. The germline V gene encodes CDR1 MNHNY and CDR2 SVGAGI (reference sequence). An amount of RNA that ranged from roughly 0.45 to 1 ug was reverse transcribed with random hexamers. TCRdb reprocessed the immunoSEQ multiplex PCR reads via MiXCR and lists one record per CDR3 protein. There are 75,000 to 95,000 distinct CDR3 sequences in the sample; 80% to 95% occur only once, and 0.45% lies in the top ten. The rearrangement links TRBV6-6 to TRBJ1-4; D remains unclear. The clonotype comes from a human donor with Susac syndrome. Source material: CD8+ T cells from PBMCs. CDR3 DNA: TGTGCCAGCAGTTACTCGGATGAAAAACTGTTTTTT. It specifies CASSYSDEKLFF.